This passage covers 21 T cell receptor beta chains from one sample sequenced in a study of blood T cell repertoires in COVID-19. Here immunoSEQ multiplex PCR was the method, and the copy in TCRdb shows in-frame clones only, minus some. The sample shows 250,000 to 350,000 clones, over 75% of them seen only once. Material: peripheral blood. The receptors originated from a woman between 50 and 59 years old with active or convalescent COVID-19.

This clone has just a few counts. V is TRBV7-9 and J is TRBJ2-4, with TRBD1 matching over 8 bases. V shed 6 bases and J 6 bases; nucleotides not matched to a gene: 7. This CDR3 is 14 amino acids long. The germline V gene has CDR1 SEHNR and CDR2 FQNEAQ (reference sequence). CDR3 bases: TGTGCCAGCAGACTTGGACAGGGACCAAACATTCAGTACTTC. It specifies CASRLGQGPNIQYF. Using reference TRBV7-9 and TRBJ2-4 for the parts outside the CDR3, the full variable domain is DTGVSQNPRHKITKRGQNVTFRCDPISEHNRLYWYRQTLGQGPEFLTYFQNEAQLEKSRLLSDRFSAERPKGSFSTLEIQRTEQGDSAMYLCASRLGQGPNIQYFGAGTRLSVL.

The chain carries TRBV5-1 and TRBJ1-4, with D possibly TRBD1 on 6 matching bases. Per germline, CDR1 SGHRS and CDR2 YFSETQ. The V end was cut by 4 bases, the J end by 5 bases, with 15 bases between. The CDR3 loop spans 15 amino acids. For the CDR3, the DNA is TGCGCCAGCAGCCCTATGGCGGGGGCGAATGAAAAACTGTTTTTT. It codes for CASSPMAGANEKLFF.

This chain connects TRBV20-1 to TRBJ1-1; no reliable D call. The ends were cut back, 0 bases at V and 8 bases at J, with 4 bases in the middle. The germline gives CDR1 DFQATT, CDR2 SNEGSKA (reference sequence). The CDR3 runs to 10 residues. CDR3 sequence reads: CSARDREAFF. The CDR3 DNA reads TGCAGTGCTAGAGACAGAGAAGCTTTCTTT.

The rearrangement links TRBV2 to TRBJ1-1; D is undetermined. CDR3 length: 12 amino acids. V lost 6 bases, J lost 5 bases, and 10 bases lay in between. Germline V gives CDR1 SNHLY, CDR2 FYNNEI. This CDR3 reads CASRVVRTEAFF. The CDR3 DNA reads as TGTGCCAGCAGGGTTGTCAGGACTGAAGCTTTCTTT.

This chain links TRBV27 with TRBJ1-1, with D tentatively TRBD1 (5 bases). Germline V gives CDR1 MNHEY, CDR2 SMNVEV (reference sequence). V was shortened by 6 bases and J by 8 bases, with 10 bases between the two germline ends. This CDR3 is built from 11 residues. CDR3 amino acids: CASRTRTEAFF. CDR3 coding DNA: TGTGCCAGCAGGACCCGGACAGAAGCTTTCTTT.

The V call is TRBV28, the J call TRBJ1-6, with TRBD1 matching 9 bases. Germline trimming cut 9 bases from V and 10 bases from J; bases unmatched to any gene: 7. This CDR3 contains 13 residues. Germline CDR1 reads MDHEN; CDR2 reads SYDVKM. The CDR3 DNA sequence: TGTGCCAGTCAGACAGGGGGAGGATCACCCCTCCACTTT. Protein: CASQTGGGSPLHF.

J is TRBJ2-7 and V is TRBV5-1; 7 nucleotides match TRBD2. This CDR3 is built from 15 residues. The junction had 7 bases not matched to a gene; V was cut back by 2 bases and J by 2 bases. Germline CDR1 is SGHRS and CDR2 is YFSETQ. This CDR3 reads CASSFGLAVTYEQYF. CDR3 nucleotide sequence: TGCGCCAGCAGCTTCGGCCTAGCGGTTACCTACGAGCAGTACTTC.

V usage is TRBV19 and J usage is TRBJ2-7, with TRBD2 matching 11 bases. This CDR3 is 15 amino acids long. With 7 bases clipped from V and 5 bases from J, the junction kept 10 bases outside the gene matches. Germline CDR1 reads LNHDA; CDR2 reads SQIVND (reference sequence). DNA for the CDR3: TGTGCCAGTATACGGGGACTAGCGGCTCCGCACGAGCAGTACTTC. Residues: CASIRGLAAPHEQYF.

The rearrangement uses TRBV4-3 and TRBJ1-2; possible D gene TRBD1, 5 bases. Trimming took 4 bases from V and 3 from J, leaving 12 bases between them. Looked up from germline, CDR1 is LGHNA and CDR2 is YSLEER. The CDR3 has 14 residues. CDR3 bases: TGCGCCAGCAGCCGAACCGGGGGGGACTATGGCTACACCTTC. It is translated as CASSRTGGDYGYTF.

The CDR3 DNA reads TGTGCCTGGAGTGGTGACAGGGAATCACCCCTCCACTTT. It codes for CAWSGDRESPLHF. The J gene is TRBJ1-6, the V gene TRBV30; 7 nucleotides line up with TRBD1. The length of the CDR3 is 13 residues. Germline V gives CDR1 GTSNPN, CDR2 SVGIG (reference sequence). Trimming cost V 1 base and J 10 bases; bases outside gene matches: 4.

This clone came up a few times. The chain uses TRBV6-5 and TRBJ1-2; 10 positions agree with TRBD1. This CDR3 is built from 16 residues. Unmatched junction bases numbered 4, after V lost 0 bases and J lost 3 bases. The germline V gene has CDR1 MNHEY and CDR2 SVGAGI. CDR3 sequence: CASSYSTGGYDYGYTF. CDR3 in DNA: TGTGCCAGCAGTTACTCGACAGGGGGCTACGACTATGGCTACACCTTC.

This chain uses TRBV27 with TRBJ1-2; tentative D call: TRBD1 (6 bases). This CDR3 is built from 14 residues. V was clipped by 4 bases and J by 7 bases, with 16 bases between them. Germline V gene data show CDR1 as MNHEY and CDR2 as SMNVEV (reference sequence). The CDR3 DNA follows: TGTGCCAGCAGTTATTTAGGACAGTCTCGTGGCTACACCTTC. Its translation: CASSYLGQSRGYTF.

The chain has TRBV7-2 and TRBJ2-5, with a possible D match to TRBD1 (7 bases). The CDR3 is 15 residues long. V was trimmed by 4 bases and J by 4 bases, leaving 16 bases between them. Germline CDR1 is SGHTA and CDR2 is FQGNSA. CDR3 coding DNA: TGTGCCAGCAGCTCGGAGGGGGACAGCAGAGAGACCCAGTACTTC. Translated: CASSSEGDSRETQYF.

The chain uses TRBV6-4 and TRBJ1-2; D call uncertain. The ends were cut back, 3 bases at V and 5 bases at J, with 4 bases in the middle. The CDR3 is 11 residues long. CDR1 and CDR2 (germline): MRHNA, SNTAGT. CDR3 sequence (DNA): TGTGCCAGCAGTGATAATTATGGCTACACCTTC. Amino acids: CASSDNYGYTF.

This clone has just one count. The chain couples TRBV7-2 to TRBJ2-3, with TRBD2 as a possible D gene (5 bases). Germline V CDR1 and CDR2: SGHTA, FQGNSA. This CDR3 has 15 amino acids. V gave up 1 base and J gave up 5 bases, with 13 bases separating them. The CDR3: CASSLGGSGRDTQYF. The CDR3, as DNA: TGTGCCAGCAGCTTAGGTGGGAGTGGTAGAGATACGCAGTATTTT.

V and J are TRBV11-2 and TRBJ2-3; tentatively, D is TRBD2 (7 bases). Trimming took 5 bases from V and 4 from J, leaving 25 bases between them. Looked up from germline, CDR1 is SGHAT and CDR2 is FQNNGV. This CDR3 contains 18 residues. CDR3 in amino acids: CASSPRPRGQGRADTQYF. CDR3 nucleotide sequence: TGTGCCAGCAGCCCACGACCCAGAGGGCAGGGGAGGGCAGATACGCAGTATTTT.

Only one count was recorded for this clone. This rearrangement joins TRBV4-2 to TRBJ2-7; 16 bases are shared with TRBD2. Germline lookup yields CDR1 LGHNA and CDR2 YNFKEQ. This CDR3 region has 16 residues. Unmatched junction bases numbered 2, after V lost 4 bases and J lost 2 bases. CDR3 DNA sequence: TGTGCCAGCAGCCCCGGGACTAGCGGGGGGGCCTACGAGCAGTACTTC. It is translated as CASSPGTSGGAYEQYF.

This chain links TRBV7-2 with TRBJ2-1; 14 positions agree with TRBD2. The CDR3 totals 16 residues. J was trimmed by 9 bases and V by 2 bases; bases with no gene match: 6. Germline V gene lookup returns CDR1 SGHTA and CDR2 FQGNSA. In nucleotides, the CDR3 is TGTGCCAGCAGCTTAACGGGACTAGCGGGAGCCACTGAGCAGTTCTTC. This codes for CASSLTGLAGATEQFF.

The chain has TRBV6-2 or TRBV6-3 and TRBJ2-2; D is ambiguous. The ends were cut back, 2 bases at V and 6 bases at J, with 10 bases in the middle. This CDR3 has 14 residues. Germline CDR1 reads MNHEY; CDR2 reads SVGEGT. The CDR3 coding sequence is TGTGCCAGCAGTTACAGCCAAAACGCCGGGGAGCTGTTTTTT. Amino acids: CASSYSQNAGELFF.

The chain has TRBV5-1 and TRBJ2-1; 8 bases match TRBD2. Germline lookup yields CDR1 SGHRS and CDR2 YFSETQ. This CDR3 has 15 residues. The trim removed 2 bases at V and 2 bases at J, leaving 3 bases unmatched. DNA of the CDR3: TGCGCCAGCAGCTTCCCGGGAGGGACCTACAATGAGCAGTTCTTC. This codes for CASSFPGGTYNEQFF.

The rearrangement joins TRBV13 to TRBJ1-2; tentative D call: TRBD1 (6 bases). Germline V gives CDR1 PRHDT, CDR2 FYEKMQ (reference sequence). V was clipped by 5 bases and J by 2 bases, with 9 bases between them. The CDR3 loop spans 13 amino acids. This chain's CDR3 is CASSTTGNYGYTF. In DNA form, the CDR3 reads TGTGCCAGCAGCACGACAGGAAACTATGGCTACACCTTC. Together with reference TRBV13 and TRBJ1-2, the CDR3 gives the full variable domain: AAGVIQSPRHLIKEKRETATLKCYPIPRHDTVYWYQQGPGQDPQFLISFYEKMQSDKGSIPDRFSAQQFSDYHSELNMSSLELGDSALYFCASSTTGNYGYTFGSGTRLTVV.